The 16 T cell receptor beta chains in this list originate from one sample, sequenced in a study of identifying expanded T cells in peripheral blood. Only in-frame clones appear in the TCRdb table, and some are missing; sequencing was by immunoSEQ multiplex PCR. The table shows some 100,000 clones, with around 88% occurring only once. Sequencing was carried out using blood. The receptors stem from a person aged 18 to 75 in good health.

The V gene is TRBV5-1, the J gene TRBJ2-5, with 7 bases lining up with TRBD1. In germline, CDR1 is SGHRS, CDR2 YFSETQ. The CDR3 has 14 amino acids. V trimming: 6 bases; J trimming: 4 bases; junction bases outside the gene matches: 9. DNA for the CDR3: TGCGCCAGCAATGAACAGGGGACCCCAGAGACCCAGTACTTC. It encodes CASNEQGTPETQYF.

This sequence joins TRBV10-3 and TRBJ2-2, with TRBD2 as a possible D gene (6 bases). Trimming cost V 6 bases and J 1 base, with 12 bases left between them. The germline gives CDR1 ENHRY, CDR2 SYGVKD. The CDR3 spans 15 residues. This chain's CDR3 is CAIRRAGLNTGELFF. The CDR3 DNA is TGTGCCATCAGACGCGCGGGGCTGAACACCGGGGAGCTGTTTTTT.

The chain joins TRBV7-8 to TRBJ2-6, with 7 bases fitting TRBD1. After removal of 5 bases from V and 15 bases from J, the junction contained 13 bases not matched to a gene. CDR1 SGHVS and CDR2 FQNEAQ come from the germline V gene. This CDR3 is built from 14 residues. CDR3 coding DNA: TGTGCCAGCAGCCTAGAGGGGGCCCCCCGGGACCTGACTTTC. Amino acids: CASSLEGAPRDLTF.

The chain has TRBV5-1 and TRBJ2-7; D possibly uses TRBD1 or TRBD2 (5 bases each). Germline-derived CDR1 and CDR2 are SGHRS and YFSETQ. The CDR3 has 13 amino acids. V gave up 0 bases and J gave up 4 bases, with 8 bases separating them. The CDR3 region is CASSLAREYEQYF. CDR3 in DNA: TGCGCCAGCAGCTTGGCCAGGGAGTACGAGCAGTACTTC.

The J gene is TRBJ2-3, the V gene TRBV11-2; D is unresolved. The CDR3 totals 12 residues. V was pared by 4 bases and J by 0 bases, with 2 bases between. Germline-derived CDR1 and CDR2 are SGHAT and FQNNGV. This CDR3 reads CASSYSTDTQYF. The CDR3 DNA sequence: TGTGCCAGCAGCTATAGCACAGATACGCAGTATTTT.

V gene TRBV28 combines with J gene TRBJ1-1; a weak D match, TRBD1 (5 bases). Germline V lookup: CDR1 MDHEN, CDR2 SYDVKM. The V gene lost 7 bases and the J gene lost 7 bases, with 10 bases spanning the gap. The CDR3 consists of 11 residues. CDR3 region: CASTGGYEAFF. The CDR3 DNA is TGTGCCAGCACGGGGGGGTATGAAGCTTTCTTT.

The chain couples TRBV29-1 to TRBJ2-7; D is possibly TRBD1 (6 bases). Germline V CDR1 and CDR2: SQVTM, ANQGSEA. The length of the CDR3 is 12 residues. Trimming stripped 6 bases from V and 3 bases from J, with 12 bases between. The CDR3 DNA sequence: TGCAGCGTGGGTCTAGGGGGCTACGAGCAGTACTTC. This encodes CSVGLGGYEQYF.

This clone is a singleton in its sample. This sequence joins TRBV5-1 and TRBJ2-5, with a weak D call TRBD2 (5 bases). Germline CDR1 reads SGHRS; CDR2 reads YFSETQ. The CDR3 runs 14 residues. Trimming took 0 bases from V and 3 from J, leaving 9 bases between them. In DNA form, the CDR3 reads TGCGCCAGCAGCTTGGTGGCGGGCGAAGAGACCCAGTACTTC. As protein: CASSLVAGEETQYF.

The V gene is TRBV21-1, the J gene TRBJ1-2. TRBV21-1 is assigned pseudogene status. The CDR3 loop spans 16 amino acids. Here the CDR3 DNA reads TGTGCCAGCAGCCAAGGTGAGACCCCGAAGGAAGGTGGCTACACCTTC. This gives the protein CASSQGETPKEGGYTF.

This sequence joins TRBV7-2 and TRBJ2-5; D gene unclear. Germline V gene data show CDR1 as SGHTA and CDR2 as FQGNSA. The V and J ends lost 3 bases and 2 bases respectively, with 7 bases between them. CDR3 length: 13 amino acids. This CDR3 reads CASSFGRQETQYF. The CDR3 nucleotides are TGTGCCAGCAGCTTCGGCCGTCAAGAGACCCAGTACTTC.

The J gene is TRBJ1-1, the V gene TRBV6-5, with D hard to call. Deletions cut 7 bases from V and 5 bases from J, with 14 bases between. Germline V CDR1 and CDR2: MNHEY, SVGAGI. The CDR3 spans 13 residues. This CDR3 is CASTVGVGTEAFF. CDR3 sequence (DNA): TGTGCCAGCACCGTCGGGGTTGGTACTGAAGCTTTCTTT.

This chain joins TRBV5-6 and TRBJ2-2; 11 nucleotides align to TRBD2. The CDR3 extends over 19 amino acids. CDR1 and CDR2 from the germline V gene are SGHDT and YYEEEE. The V gene end was trimmed by 0 bases and the J gene end by 4 bases; junction bases not matched to a gene: 11. This CDR3 is CASSLDVSGGARGTGELFF. CDR3 nucleotides: TGTGCCAGCAGCTTGGATGTTAGCGGGGGGGCCAGAGGCACCGGGGAGCTGTTTTTT. Using reference TRBV5-6 and TRBJ2-2 for the parts outside the CDR3, the full variable domain is DAGVTQSPTHLIKTRGQQVTLRCSPKSGHDTVSWYQQALGQGPQFIFQYYEEEERQRGNFPDRFSGHQFPNYSSELNVNALLLGDSALYLCASSLDVSGGARGTGELFFGEGSRLTVL.

The rearrangement links TRBV5-6 to TRBJ2-7; D gene unclear. The V end lost 4 bases, the J end lost 2 bases, and 13 bases lay between the germline ends. The CDR3 contains 14 residues. In germline, CDR1 is SGHDT, CDR2 YYEEEE. The CDR3 reads CASSPVSLAYEQYF. In nucleotides, the CDR3 is TGTGCCAGCAGCCCCGTATCGTTAGCCTACGAGCAGTACTTC.

V is TRBV6-6 and J is TRBJ2-3; D unresolved. This CDR3 has 13 amino acids. Germline V lookup: CDR1 MNHNY, CDR2 SVGAGI (reference sequence). V was clipped by 8 bases and J by 1 base, with 10 bases between them. The CDR3 DNA reads as TGTGCCAGCTGCCTAGTGGGCACAGATACGCAGTATTTT. This encodes CASCLVGTDTQYF.

The chain combines TRBV5-1 with TRBJ2-5; weak D call: TRBD1 (5 bases). The ends were cut back, 5 bases at V and 3 bases at J, with 11 bases in the middle. This CDR3 region has 13 residues. The germline CDR1 and CDR2 sequences are SGHRS and YFSETQ. The CDR3 DNA is TGCGCCAGCAGAGATGGGGCAGAAGAGACCCAGTACTTC. It codes for CASRDGAEETQYF. The variable domain in full, completed from reference TRBV5-1 and TRBJ2-5, reads KAGVTQTPRYLIKTRGQQVTLSCSPISGHRSVSWYQQTPGQGLQFLFEYFSETQRNKGNFPGRFSGRQFSNSRSEMNVSTLELGDSALYLCASRDGAEETQYFGPGTRLLVL.

The chain recombines TRBV27 with TRBJ2-2, with D possibly matching TRBD2 (5 bases). This CDR3 spans 14 amino acids. CDR1 is MNHEY and CDR2 is SMNVEV in the germline V gene (reference sequence). The V gene lost 5 bases and the J gene lost 1 base, with 8 bases spanning the gap. CDR3 in amino acids: CASSRGGNTGELFF. DNA for the CDR3: TGTGCCAGCAGTCGGGGTGGGAACACCGGGGAGCTGTTTTTT.